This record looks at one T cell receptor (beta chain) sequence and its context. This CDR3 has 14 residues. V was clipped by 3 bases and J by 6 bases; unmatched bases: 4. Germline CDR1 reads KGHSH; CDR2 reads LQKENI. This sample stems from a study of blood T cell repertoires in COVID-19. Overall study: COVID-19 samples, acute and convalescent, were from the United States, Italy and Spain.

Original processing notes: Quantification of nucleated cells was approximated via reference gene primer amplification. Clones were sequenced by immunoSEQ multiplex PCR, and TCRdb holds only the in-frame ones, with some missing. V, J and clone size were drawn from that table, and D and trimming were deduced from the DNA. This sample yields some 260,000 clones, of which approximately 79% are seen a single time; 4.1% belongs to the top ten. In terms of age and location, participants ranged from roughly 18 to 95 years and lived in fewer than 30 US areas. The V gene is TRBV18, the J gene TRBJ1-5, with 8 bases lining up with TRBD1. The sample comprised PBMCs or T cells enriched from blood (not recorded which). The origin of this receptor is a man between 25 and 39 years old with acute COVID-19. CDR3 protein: CASSPTGDVQPQHF. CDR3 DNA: TGTGCCAGCTCACCGACAGGGGACGTTCAGCCCCAGCATTTT.